This entry concerns a single T cell receptor (beta chain). Its antigen is undetermined. The source of the sample is a study of shared clonotypes between healthy human individuals. Study-wide results and limits: Researchers sampled blood only, noting tissue repertoires likely differ. Generally, estimated richness proved larger in naive subsets than it did in memory subsets. Across a handful of donors, naive CD4 shared around 5.1%, naive CD8 more than 3%, memory CD4 roughly 2.2%, memory CD8 0.4% to 0.5%.

This CDR3 region has 12 residues. The V gene end was trimmed by 6 bases and the J gene end by 5 bases; junction bases not matched to a gene: 6. The V gene's germline CDR1 is SQVTM and CDR2 ANQGSEA. Profiled with immunoSEQ multiplex PCR; TCRdb holds only in-frame clones, not every one. This sample yields around 700,000 clones, of which roughly 73% are seen a single time; around 2% belongs to the top ten. CD45RA-negative memory and CD45RA+ naive subsets were split from the CD4+ cells. The TCR comes from a woman aged 30 to 39 in good health. Material for sequencing was memory CD4+ T cells sorted from blood. Subset noted: CD45RA-negative fraction. The chain is built from TRBV29-1 and TRBJ2-5; 7 positions agree with TRBD2. The DNA for the CDR3 is TGCAGCGTAGGACTTAGCGGGGAGACCCAGTACTTC. This codes for CSVGLSGETQYF.